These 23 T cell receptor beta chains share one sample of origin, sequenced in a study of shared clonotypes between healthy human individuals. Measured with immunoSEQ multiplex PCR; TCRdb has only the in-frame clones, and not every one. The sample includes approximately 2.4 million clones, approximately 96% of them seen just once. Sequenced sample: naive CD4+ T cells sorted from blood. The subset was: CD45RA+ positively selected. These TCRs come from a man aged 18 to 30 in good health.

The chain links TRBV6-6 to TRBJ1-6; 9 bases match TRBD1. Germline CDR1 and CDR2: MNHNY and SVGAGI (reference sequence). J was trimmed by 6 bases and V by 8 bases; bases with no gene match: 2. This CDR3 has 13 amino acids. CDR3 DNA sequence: TGTGCCAGCCGGGACAGGGCTAATTCACCCCTCCACTTT. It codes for CASRDRANSPLHF.

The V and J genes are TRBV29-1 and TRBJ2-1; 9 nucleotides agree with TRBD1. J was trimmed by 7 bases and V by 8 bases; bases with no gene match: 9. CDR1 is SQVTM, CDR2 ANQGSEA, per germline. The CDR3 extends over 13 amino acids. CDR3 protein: CSFRDRDRNEQFF. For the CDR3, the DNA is TGCAGCTTCCGGGACAGGGATCGTAATGAGCAGTTCTTC.

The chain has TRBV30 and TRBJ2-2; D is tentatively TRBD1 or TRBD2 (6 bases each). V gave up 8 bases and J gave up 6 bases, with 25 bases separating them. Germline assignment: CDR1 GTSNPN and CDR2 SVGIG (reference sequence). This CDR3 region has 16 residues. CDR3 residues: CAGAKVGGLRAGELFF. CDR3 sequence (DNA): TGTGCCGGAGCTAAAGTAGGGGGACTTAGGGCCGGGGAGCTGTTTTTT.

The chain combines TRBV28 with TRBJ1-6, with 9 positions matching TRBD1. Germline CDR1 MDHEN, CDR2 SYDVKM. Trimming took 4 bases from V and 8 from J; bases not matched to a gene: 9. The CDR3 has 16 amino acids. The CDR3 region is CASSSPSTGGYSPLHF. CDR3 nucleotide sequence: TGTGCCAGCAGTTCCCCCTCCACAGGGGGCTATTCACCCCTCCACTTT.

The DNA of the CDR3 is TGTGCCAGCAGCGGACGGGTCCCCAATCTTTACGAGCAGTACTTC. Encoded protein: CASSGRVPNLYEQYF. The rearrangement uses TRBV28 and TRBJ2-7; D remains unclear. Germline V lookup: CDR1 MDHEN, CDR2 SYDVKM. V was cut by 6 bases and J by 4 bases, with 19 bases left in between. The CDR3 is 15 amino acids.

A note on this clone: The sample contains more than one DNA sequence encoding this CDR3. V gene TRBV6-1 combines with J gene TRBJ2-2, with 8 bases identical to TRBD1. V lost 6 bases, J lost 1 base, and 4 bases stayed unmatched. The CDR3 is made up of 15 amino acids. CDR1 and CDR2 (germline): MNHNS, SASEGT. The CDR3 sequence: CASRRTGLNTGELFF. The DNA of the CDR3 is TGTGCCAGCAGACGGACAGGGTTGAACACCGGGGAGCTGTTTTTT.

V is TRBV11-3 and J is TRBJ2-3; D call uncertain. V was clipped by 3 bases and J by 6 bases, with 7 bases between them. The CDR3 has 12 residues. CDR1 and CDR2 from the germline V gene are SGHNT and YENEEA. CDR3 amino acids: CASSFPEDTQYF. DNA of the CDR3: TGTGCCAGCAGCTTCCCGGAGGATACGCAGTATTTT.

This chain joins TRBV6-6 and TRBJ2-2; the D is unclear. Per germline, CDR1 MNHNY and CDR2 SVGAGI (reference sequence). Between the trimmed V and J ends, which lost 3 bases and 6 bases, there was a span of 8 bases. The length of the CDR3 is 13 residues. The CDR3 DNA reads TGTGCCAGCAGTTATGGTAGTGCCGGGGAGCTGTTTTTT. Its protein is CASSYGSAGELFF.

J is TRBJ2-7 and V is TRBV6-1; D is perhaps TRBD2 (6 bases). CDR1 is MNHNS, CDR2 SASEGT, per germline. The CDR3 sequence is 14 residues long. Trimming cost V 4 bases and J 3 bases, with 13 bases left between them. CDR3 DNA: TGTGCCAGCAGTGGGGGACTTTCCTACTACGAGCAGTACTTC. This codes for CASSGGLSYYEQYF.

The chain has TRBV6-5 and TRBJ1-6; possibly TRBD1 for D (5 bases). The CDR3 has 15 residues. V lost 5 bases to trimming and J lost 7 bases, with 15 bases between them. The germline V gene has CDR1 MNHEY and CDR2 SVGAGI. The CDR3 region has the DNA TGTGCCAGCAGTCCCCCGGGACGTGGGAATTCACCCCTCCACTTT. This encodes CASSPPGRGNSPLHF.

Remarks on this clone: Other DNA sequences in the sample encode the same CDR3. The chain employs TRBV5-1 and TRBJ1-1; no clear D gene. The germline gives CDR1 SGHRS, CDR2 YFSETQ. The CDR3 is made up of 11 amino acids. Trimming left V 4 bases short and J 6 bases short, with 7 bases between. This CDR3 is CASSTGPEAFF. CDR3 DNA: TGCGCCAGCAGCACTGGGCCTGAAGCTTTCTTT. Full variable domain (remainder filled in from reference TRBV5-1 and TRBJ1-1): KAGVTQTPRYLIKTRGQQVTLSCSPISGHRSVSWYQQTPGQGLQFLFEYFSETQRNKGNFPGRFSGRQFSNSRSEMNVSTLELGDSALYLCASSTGPEAFFGQGTRLTVV.

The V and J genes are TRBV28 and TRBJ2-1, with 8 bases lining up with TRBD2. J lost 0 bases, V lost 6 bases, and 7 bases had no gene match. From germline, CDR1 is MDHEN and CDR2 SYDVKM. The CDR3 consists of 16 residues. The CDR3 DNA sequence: TGTGCCAGCAGACAGACTAGCGCAAGCTCCTACAATGAGCAGTTCTTC. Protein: CASRQTSASSYNEQFF. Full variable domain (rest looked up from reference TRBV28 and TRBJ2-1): DVKVTQSSRYLVKRTGEKVFLECVQDMDHENMFWYRQDPGLGLRLIYFSYDVKMKEKGDIPEGYSVSREKKERFSLILESASTNQTSMYLCASRQTSASSYNEQFFGPGTRLTVL.

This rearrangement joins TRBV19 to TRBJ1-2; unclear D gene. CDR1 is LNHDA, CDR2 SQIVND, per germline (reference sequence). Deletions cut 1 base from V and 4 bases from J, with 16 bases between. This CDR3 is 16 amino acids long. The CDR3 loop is CASSIATSPGIYGYTF. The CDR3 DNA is TGTGCCAGTAGTATAGCGACATCTCCGGGTATCTATGGCTACACCTTC. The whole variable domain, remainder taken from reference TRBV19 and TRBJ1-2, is DGGITQSPKYLFRKEGQNVTLSCEQNLNHDAMYWYRQDPGQGLRLIYYSQIVNDFQKGDIAEGYSVSREKKESFPLTVTSAQKNPTAFYLCASSIATSPGIYGYTFGSGTRLTVV.

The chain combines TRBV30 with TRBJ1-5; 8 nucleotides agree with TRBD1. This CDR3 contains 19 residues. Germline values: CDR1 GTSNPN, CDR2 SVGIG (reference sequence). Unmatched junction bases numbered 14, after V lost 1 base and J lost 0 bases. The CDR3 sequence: CAWSAWIPGGGDSNQPQHF. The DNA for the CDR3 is TGTGCCTGGAGTGCCTGGATTCCAGGGGGCGGAGATAGCAATCAGCCCCAGCATTTT. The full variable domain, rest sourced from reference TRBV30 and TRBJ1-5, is SQTIHQWPATLVQPVGSPLSLECTVEGTSNPNLYWYRQAAGRGLQLLFYSVGIGQISSEVPQNLSASRPQDRQFILSSKKLLLSDSGFYLCAWSAWIPGGGDSNQPQHFGDGTRLSIL.

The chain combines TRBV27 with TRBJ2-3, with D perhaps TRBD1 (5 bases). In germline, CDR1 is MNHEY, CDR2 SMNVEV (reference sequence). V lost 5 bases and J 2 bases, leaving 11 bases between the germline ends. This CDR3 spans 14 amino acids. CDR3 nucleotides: TGTGCCAGCAGTCAGACAGTTAACACAGATACGCAGTATTTT. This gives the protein CASSQTVNTDTQYF.

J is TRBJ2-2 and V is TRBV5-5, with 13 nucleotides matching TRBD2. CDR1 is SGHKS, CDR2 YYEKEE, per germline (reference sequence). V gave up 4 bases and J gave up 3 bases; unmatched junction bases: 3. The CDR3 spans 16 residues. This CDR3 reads CASSRTSGGYTGELFF. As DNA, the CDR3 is TGTGCCAGCAGCCGGACTAGCGGGGGCTACACCGGGGAGCTGTTTTTT.

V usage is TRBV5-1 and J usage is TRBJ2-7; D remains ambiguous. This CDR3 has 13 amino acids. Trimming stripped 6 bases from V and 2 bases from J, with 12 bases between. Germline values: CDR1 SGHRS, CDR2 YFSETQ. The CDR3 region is CASIRAHTYEQYF. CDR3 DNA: TGCGCCAGCATTCGAGCCCACACCTACGAGCAGTACTTC.

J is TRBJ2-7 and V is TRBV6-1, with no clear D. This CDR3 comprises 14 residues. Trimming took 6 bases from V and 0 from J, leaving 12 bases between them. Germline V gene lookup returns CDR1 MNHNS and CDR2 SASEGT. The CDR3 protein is CASRGTWSSYEQYF. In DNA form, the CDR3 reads TGTGCCAGCAGGGGAACATGGAGCTCCTACGAGCAGTACTTC.

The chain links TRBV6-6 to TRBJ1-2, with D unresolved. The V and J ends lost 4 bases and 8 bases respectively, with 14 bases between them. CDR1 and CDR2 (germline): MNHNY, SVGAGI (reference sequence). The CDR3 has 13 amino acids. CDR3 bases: TGTGCCAGCAGTTCAAGGGAGGGAGGGGGCTACACCTTC. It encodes CASSSREGGGYTF.

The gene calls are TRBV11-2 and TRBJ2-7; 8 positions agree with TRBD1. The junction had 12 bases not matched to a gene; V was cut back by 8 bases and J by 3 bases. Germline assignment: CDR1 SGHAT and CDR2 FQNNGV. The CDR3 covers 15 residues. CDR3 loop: CASAVKAGGVYEQYF. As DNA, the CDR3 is TGTGCCAGCGCTGTAAAGGCAGGGGGCGTCTACGAGCAGTACTTC.

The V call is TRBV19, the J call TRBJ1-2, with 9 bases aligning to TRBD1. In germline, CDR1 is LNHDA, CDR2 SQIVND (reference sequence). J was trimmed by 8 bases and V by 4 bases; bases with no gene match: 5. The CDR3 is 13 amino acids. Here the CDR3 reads CASSTTGGAGYTF. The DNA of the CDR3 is TGTGCCAGTAGTACAACAGGGGGCGCGGGCTACACCTTC.

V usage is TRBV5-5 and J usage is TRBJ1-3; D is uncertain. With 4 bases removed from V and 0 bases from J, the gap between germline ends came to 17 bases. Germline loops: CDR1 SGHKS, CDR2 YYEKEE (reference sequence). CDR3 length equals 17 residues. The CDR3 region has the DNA TGTGCCAGCAGCCCCGCGGCGGAACGGATCTCTGGAAACACCATATATTTT. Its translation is CASSPAAERISGNTIYF.

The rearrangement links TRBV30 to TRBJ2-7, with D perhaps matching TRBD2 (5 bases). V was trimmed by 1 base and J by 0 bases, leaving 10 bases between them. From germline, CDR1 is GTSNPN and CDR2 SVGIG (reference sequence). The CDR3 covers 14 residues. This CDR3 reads CAWSGTPSSYEQYF. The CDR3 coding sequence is TGTGCCTGGAGTGGGACTCCGAGCTCCTACGAGCAGTACTTC.